This TCR beta chain was identified during a study of PD-1 blockade in classical Hodgkin lymphoma. Study results and caveats: Whereas CD4+ TCR diversity had risen significantly by C4D1, CD8+ TCR diversity had not.

Assay: immunoSEQ multiplex PCR; the TCRdb copy retains only in-frame clones and omits some. The sample gives 100,000 or so clones, approximately 94% of which show up once; about 2% is in the top ten. Specified time point: cycle 4 day 1 (C4D1), after more than five weeks of nivolumab. Brentuximab vedotin exposure varied, and every patient relapsed after autologous stem cell transplantation. J gave up 7 bases and V 2 bases, and 6 bases lay outside the gene matches. The CDR3 contains 15 residues. Germline V gives CDR1 SGHAT, CDR2 FQNNGV. In regard to this clone: Its antigen is still unknown.

This clonotype was sampled from a human donor with classical Hodgkin lymphoma. The starting material was peripheral blood mononuclear cells (PBMCs), obtained before the fourth cycle of nivolumab. The V call is TRBV11-2, the J call TRBJ2-1; 9 positions agree with TRBD1. In DNA, the CDR3 is TGTGCCAGCAGCTTATACCTGGACAGGGGTAATGAGCAGTTCTTC. As protein: CASSLYLDRGNEQFF.